This TCR beta chain was identified during a study of T cells in Graves' hyperthyroidism and ophthalmopathy. Each patient was aged 18 to 65 and had newly diagnosed hyperthyroidism of under 2 months' duration. First hyperthyroidism diagnosis is when the blood sample was obtained, before any ophthalmopathy symptoms. The CDR3 consists of 16 residues. Germline V gene data show CDR1 as MNHEY and CDR2 as SMNVEV (reference sequence). The trim removed 6 bases at V and 7 bases at J, leaving 10 bases unmatched. TCR beta CDR3 regions were amplified from RNA. HTBI primers were used for first-round RT-PCR of the TCR CDR3. One entry per CDR3 protein results from TCRdb running MiXCR on the multiplex PCR reads. The data show fewer than 900,000 distinct CDR3 sequences, around 20% seen once.

The rearrangement joins TRBV27 to TRBJ1-6, with TRBD1 matching over 9 bases. Specimen: blood. The receptor was derived from a woman aged 45 to 65 with Graves' hyperthyroidism that later progressed to Graves' ophthalmopathy. In nucleotides, the CDR3 is TGTGCCAGCAGAACTCGCGGGACAGGGAGAAATTCACCCCTCCACTTT. This sequence encodes CASRTRGTGRNSPLHF.